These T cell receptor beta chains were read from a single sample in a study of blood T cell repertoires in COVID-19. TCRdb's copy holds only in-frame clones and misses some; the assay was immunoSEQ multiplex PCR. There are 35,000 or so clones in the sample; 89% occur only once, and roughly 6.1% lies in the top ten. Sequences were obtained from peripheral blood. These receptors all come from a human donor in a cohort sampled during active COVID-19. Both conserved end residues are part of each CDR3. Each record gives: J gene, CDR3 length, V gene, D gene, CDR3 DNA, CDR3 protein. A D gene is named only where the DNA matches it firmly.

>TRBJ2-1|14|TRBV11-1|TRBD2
TGTGCCAGCAGCTTAGGACGGGGGGTCGTAGAGCAGTTCTTC
CASSLGRGVVEQFF
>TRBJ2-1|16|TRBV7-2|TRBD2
TGTGCCAGCAGCCCCTTAGCGGGGGGGACCTACAATGAGCAGTTCTTC
CASSPLAGGTYNEQFF
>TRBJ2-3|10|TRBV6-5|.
TGTGCCAGCAACTCAGATACGCAGTATTTT
CASNSDTQYF
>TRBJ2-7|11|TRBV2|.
TGTGCCAGCAGTGTCCAGGGAGAGCAGTACTTC
CASSVQGEQYF
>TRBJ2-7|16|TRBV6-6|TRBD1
TGTGCCAGCAGTTTACCTCCGGGACAGACTACCTACGAGCAGTACTTC
CASSLPPGQTTYEQYF
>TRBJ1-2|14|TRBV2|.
TGTGCCAGCAGTCCCCAGACATATAACTATGGCTACACCTTC
CASSPQTYNYGYTF
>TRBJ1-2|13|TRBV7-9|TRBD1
TGTGCCAGCAGCCGGGGACAGGGGGGTGGCTACACCTTC
CASSRGQGGGYTF
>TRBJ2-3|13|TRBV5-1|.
TGCGCCAGCAGGTGGGGCAACACAGATACGCAGTATTTT
CASRWGNTDTQYF
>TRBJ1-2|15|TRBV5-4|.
TGTGCCAGCAGCTTGGTAGGGGCTTCTAACTATGGCTACACCTTC
CASSLVGASNYGYTF
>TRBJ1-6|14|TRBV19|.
TGTGCCAGTTCATTAACAGGGTATAATTCACCCCTCCACTTT
CASSLTGYNSPLHF